The 18 T cell receptor beta chains given below trace back to one sample, sequenced in a study of monozygotic twins with inflammatory bowel disease. TCRdb re-called the 5' RACE reads, yielding one record per CDR3 amino acid sequence without DNA. The sample holds more than 300,000 distinct CDR3 sequences. The sequencing input was blood. The receptors were sampled from a human donor with ulcerative colitis or Crohn's disease, or a healthy co-twin of an affected twin (not recorded which).

The chain carries TRBV10-3 and TRBJ2-7; the D call of TRBD2 rests on TCRdb alone, since no DNA is present to check it. Germline CDR1 ENHRY, CDR2 SYGVKD. This CDR3 has 14 amino acids. The CDR3 sequence: CAISEVAASYEQYF.

V is TRBV5-1 and J is TRBJ2-1; TCRdb picks TRBD2, but there is no DNA to check that call. CDR1 SGHRS and CDR2 YFSETQ come from the germline V gene. The CDR3 sequence is 16 residues long. The CDR3 sequence: CASSSLGGGAYNEQFF.

The rearrangement uses TRBV12-3 or TRBV12-4 and TRBJ1-2. This CDR3 contains 12 residues. The CDR3 region is CASSSSIGSYTF.

This chain connects TRBV4-1 to TRBJ2-3; TCRdb's D gene call, TRBD1, goes unchecked for lack of DNA. Germline CDR1 is MGHRA and CDR2 is YSYEKL. This CDR3 region has 17 residues. The CDR3 region is CASSPRGRGASTDTQYF.

V gene TRBV12-3 or TRBV12-4 combines with J gene TRBJ1-1; TCRdb's D call, TRBD1, is unchecked because there is no DNA. The CDR3 is 13 residues long. This CDR3 is CASSKDRVAEAFF.

This chain connects TRBV9 to TRBJ2-7; the D gene TCRdb calls, TRBD1, cannot be checked with no DNA. This CDR3 is built from 17 residues. CDR1 and CDR2 from the germline V gene are SGDLS and YYNGEE. This CDR3 reads CASSAPRYMSGFDEQYF.

The V call is TRBV11-2, the J call TRBJ1-5. Germline V CDR1 and CDR2: SGHAT, FQNNGV. This CDR3 contains 13 residues. The CDR3 reads CASSLENKQPQHF.

The CDR3 spells CASSERLAVAYNEQFF. The chain carries TRBV25-1 and TRBJ2-1; TCRdb's D gene call, TRBD2, goes unchecked for lack of DNA. CDR1 MGHDK and CDR2 SYGVNS come from the germline V gene. This CDR3 has 16 residues.

This chain joins TRBV12-3 or TRBV12-4 and TRBJ1-6. This CDR3 is built from 13 residues. The CDR3 protein is CASSLSTNSPLHF.

The rearrangement uses TRBV7-2 and TRBJ2-4; lacking DNA, the TRBD2 call made by TCRdb goes unchecked. The CDR3 contains 16 residues. CDR1 is SGHTA, CDR2 FQGNSA, per germline. Here the CDR3 reads CASSQSRAGAKNIQYF.

CDR3: CASGLGQTSYNEQFF. The chain combines TRBV12-5 with TRBJ2-1; the TCRdb call, TRBD1, lacks DNA for checking. There are 15 residues in the CDR3. CDR1 is LGHNT and CDR2 is FRNRAP in the germline V gene.

The chain is built from TRBV20-1 and TRBJ2-7. This CDR3 comprises 17 residues. Germline-derived CDR1 and CDR2 are DFQATT and SNEGSKA (reference sequence). CDR3 residues: CSASLYEFPLGTYEQYF.

J is TRBJ1-2 and V is TRBV6-5; the D gene TCRdb calls, TRBD1, cannot be checked with no DNA. The CDR3 has 12 amino acids. Germline CDR1 and CDR2: MNHEY and SVGAGI. The CDR3 is CASSPGQGRYTF.

This chain uses TRBV5-1 with TRBJ1-1. The CDR3 contains 14 residues. The germline CDR1 and CDR2 sequences are SGHRS and YFSETQ. The CDR3 spells CASSLDRRGTEAFF.

The chain employs TRBV20-1 and TRBJ2-2. The CDR3 is 16 amino acids. Per germline, CDR1 DFQATT and CDR2 SNEGSKA (reference sequence). CDR3 region: CSARDRLAGNTGELFF.

The chain links TRBV5-1 to TRBJ2-5; TCRdb indicates TRBD2, and absent DNA this call remains unverified. CDR1 is SGHRS and CDR2 is YFSETQ in the germline V gene. The CDR3 runs 18 residues. The CDR3 region is CASSFSSRSGGAPETQYF. Supplemented by reference TRBV5-1 and TRBJ2-5, the full variable domain reads KAGVTQTPRYLIKTRGQQVTLSCSPISGHRSVSWYQQTPGQGLQFLFEYFSETQRNKGNFPGRFSGRQFSNSRSEMNVSTLELGDSALYLCASSFSSRSGGAPETQYFGPGTRLLVL.

V is TRBV5-1 and J is TRBJ2-7. Germline CDR1 reads SGHRS; CDR2 reads YFSETQ. CDR3 length: 13 amino acids. The CDR3 here is CASSLEDRYEQYF.

The V gene is TRBV5-1, the J gene TRBJ2-5. The CDR3 spans 14 residues. CDR1 SGHRS and CDR2 YFSETQ come from the germline V gene. CDR3 sequence: CASSFDGSQETQYF.